The subject of this entry is one TCR beta chain. CD8 cells classed as naive were CD45RO-negative and positively selected for CCR7, excluding terminally differentiated effector memory CD45RA+ cells. It was at deep level that the assay was run. The method was immunoSEQ multiplex PCR; TCRdb's version includes in-frame clones alone and lacks a portion of them. The sample comprises almost 700,000 clones, about 90% of which are singletons, and nearly 25% rests with the top ten. This specimen belongs to a study of shared clonotypes between healthy human individuals. About the research overall: Aged 18 to 49, the donors were two women and a few men.

The TCR sequence derives from a young man in good health. The sample was naive CD8+ T cells sorted from blood.

The CDR3 region has the DNA TGTGCCAGCAGCCTCGAAGGGGGGGATGAAGCTTTCTTT. Translation gives CASSLEGGDEAFF. This sequence joins TRBV7-9 and TRBJ1-1, with a possible D match to TRBD1 (6 bases). Germline CDR1 SEHNR, CDR2 FQNEAQ (reference sequence). Trimming took 5 bases from V and 7 from J, leaving 14 bases between them. The CDR3 is 13 amino acids.